The 27 T cell receptor beta chains reported below all come from one sample, sequenced in a study of early T cells in non-severe SARS-CoV-2 infection. TCRdb reprocessed the 5' RACE reads via MiXCR and lists one record per CDR3 protein. The data show 80,000 to 95,000 distinct CDR3 sequences, over 12% seen once. The sequencing input was whole blood. The receptors were gathered from an adult who was a healthcare worker with PCR-confirmed SARS-CoV-2 infection or an uninfected control (not recorded which).

As concerns this clonotype: With a much larger clone just one base away, this may be a read error. The CDR3 reads CTSSERPNTEAFF. CDR3 DNA sequence: TGCACCAGCAGTGAAAGACCGAACACTGAAGCTTTCTTT. The chain has TRBV10-1 and TRBJ1-1; D ambiguous. This CDR3 has 13 residues. From germline, CDR1 is WNHNN and CDR2 SYGVQD (reference sequence).

This clonotype was detected only a few times. The CDR3 is CASSVSSGYTDTQYF. CDR3 nucleotides: TGTGCCAGCAGCGTTTCTAGCGGATACACAGATACGCAGTATTTT. V usage is TRBV7-3 and J usage is TRBJ2-3, with 7 bases lining up with TRBD2. With V trimmed by 5 bases and J by 2 bases, 7 bases remained unmatched. The CDR3 covers 15 residues. Germline-derived CDR1 and CDR2 are SGHTA and FQGTGA.

This clonotype was counted a few times. The chain is built from TRBV28 and TRBJ2-1, with 7 bases lining up with TRBD1. Germline V lookup: CDR1 MDHEN, CDR2 SYDVKM. The CDR3 totals 13 residues. After removal of 3 bases from V and 10 bases from J, the junction contained 6 bases not matched to a gene. CDR3 nucleotides: TGTGCCAGCAGTTTCTATGACAGGGTGGAGCAGTTCTTC. It encodes CASSFYDRVEQFF. The variable domain in full, with the rest retrieved from reference TRBV28 and TRBJ2-1, is DVKVTQSSRYLVKRTGEKVFLECVQDMDHENMFWYRQDPGLGLRLIYFSYDVKMKEKGDIPEGYSVSREKKERFSLILESASTNQTSMYLCASSFYDRVEQFFGPGTRLTVL.

The CDR3 is CASSYSSGNTIYF. CDR3 coding DNA: TGTGCCAGCAGTTACTCATCCGGAAACACCATATATTTT. The chain uses TRBV6-6 and TRBJ1-3; D is unclear. Looked up from germline, CDR1 is MNHNY and CDR2 is SVGAGI (reference sequence). V was clipped by 0 bases and J by 4 bases, with 4 bases between them. The CDR3 totals 13 residues.

This clonotype turned up a few times. The V and J genes are TRBV6-6 and TRBJ2-4; 10 bases map to TRBD1. V shed 7 bases, J shed 3 bases, and the junction held 12 bases outside the gene matches. This CDR3 comprises 17 residues. CDR1 MNHNY and CDR2 SVGAGI come from the germline V gene (reference sequence). The CDR3 sequence: CASTPKSRTGGKNIQYF. The CDR3 nucleotides read TGTGCCAGCACCCCCAAGTCTAGGACAGGGGGCAAAAACATTCAGTACTTC.

This clonotype was seen repeatedly, ten times or more. The chain is built from TRBV9 and TRBJ2-3; D is ambiguous. The V gene's germline CDR1 is SGDLS and CDR2 YYNGEE. V was shortened by 2 bases and J by 2 bases, with 12 bases between the two germline ends. There are 15 residues in the CDR3. The CDR3 region is CASSVIDINTDTQYF. CDR3 coding DNA: TGTGCCAGCAGCGTGATAGATATTAACACAGATACGCAGTATTTT. The full variable domain, completed using reference TRBV9 and TRBJ2-3, is DSGVTQTPKHLITATGQRVTLRCSPRSGDLSVYWYQQSLDQGLQFLIQYYNGEERAKGNILERFSAQQFPDLHSELNLSSLELGDSALYFCASSVIDINTDTQYFGPGTRLTVL.

The chain joins TRBV7-2 to TRBJ1-1, with no clear D. The CDR3 loop spans 13 amino acids. Germline V gives CDR1 SGHTA, CDR2 FQGNSA. V was clipped by 5 bases and J by 8 bases, with 15 bases between them. This CDR3 reads CASSMDPFREAFF. The DNA for the CDR3 is TGTGCCAGCAGCATGGACCCTTTTAGAGAAGCTTTCTTT.

This clonotype showed up just a few times. This chain links TRBV12-3 or TRBV12-4 with TRBJ2-5; D gene uncertain. The CDR3 totals 15 residues. V was trimmed by 5 bases and J by 3 bases, leaving 16 bases between them. The CDR3 reads CASSPKDFGEETQYF. The CDR3 region has the DNA TGTGCCAGCAGTCCGAAAGATTTTGGGGAAGAGACCCAGTACTTC.

The V gene is TRBV19, the J gene TRBJ1-2; 7 nucleotides align to TRBD1. Unmatched junction bases numbered 11, after V lost 5 bases and J lost 8 bases. Per germline, CDR1 LNHDA and CDR2 SQIVND (reference sequence). The CDR3 has 14 residues. The CDR3, as DNA: TGTGCCAGTAGTGACCGGGACAGTAGTCCGGGCTACACCTTC. This sequence encodes CASSDRDSSPGYTF.

This clonotype has only a few counts. The J gene is TRBJ2-5, the V gene TRBV19; tentative D call: TRBD1 (6 bases). The CDR3 is 16 residues long. The germline V gene encodes CDR1 LNHDA and CDR2 SQIVND (reference sequence). Deletions cut 1 base from V and 0 bases from J, with 12 bases between. CDR3 protein: CASSIAGAGYQETQYF. CDR3 DNA sequence: TGTGCCAGTAGTATAGCAGGGGCCGGGTACCAAGAGACCCAGTACTTC.

This clonotype has only a few counts. The chain recombines TRBV5-4 with TRBJ2-2, with D maybe TRBD2 (5 bases). This CDR3 is 15 amino acids long. The germline V gene encodes CDR1 SGHNT and CDR2 YYREEE (reference sequence). V lost 0 bases and J 1 base, leaving 7 bases between the germline ends. CDR3 sequence reads: CASSLGSVNTGELFF. The CDR3 DNA reads as TGTGCCAGCAGCTTGGGTAGCGTGAACACCGGGGAGCTGTTTTTT.

This clonotype was observed a few times. J is TRBJ2-2 and V is TRBV20-1, with 8 bases matching TRBD1. Germline V gives CDR1 DFQATT, CDR2 SNEGSKA (reference sequence). V dropped 0 bases and J dropped 7; count of bases not matched to a gene: 7. This CDR3 contains 15 residues. DNA for the CDR3: TGCAGTGCTAGAGATCATGGACAGGGATTCGGGGAGCTGTTTTTT. Translating it yields CSARDHGQGFGELFF.

This clonotype has only a few counts. The chain couples TRBV30 to TRBJ2-7; D gene ambiguous. V gave up 2 bases and J gave up 0 bases, with 11 bases separating them. The germline V gene has CDR1 GTSNPN and CDR2 SVGIG (reference sequence). The CDR3 contains 14 residues. This CDR3 reads CAWSPLPVSYEQYV. For the CDR3, the DNA is TGTGCCTGGAGTCCCCTCCCCGTCTCCTACGAGCAGTACGTC.

The CDR3 loop is CASSLEETGGYEQYV. Here the CDR3 DNA reads TGCGCCAGCAGCTTGGAAGAGACAGGGGGCTACGAGCAGTACGTC. V gene TRBV5-1 combines with J gene TRBJ2-7, with 9 bases identical to TRBD1. CDR1 SGHRS and CDR2 YFSETQ come from the germline V gene. The CDR3 is made up of 15 amino acids. V trimming: 0 bases; J trimming: 3 bases; junction bases outside the gene matches: 4.

The V gene is TRBV9, the J gene TRBJ1-2; D is unresolved. Germline CDR1 and CDR2: SGDLS and YYNGEE. The CDR3 covers 16 residues. V lost 4 bases, J lost 8 bases, and 24 bases lay in between. This CDR3 is CASSLHPADSLEGYTF. The CDR3, as DNA: TGTGCCAGCAGCCTACACCCGGCCGATTCCTTGGAAGGCTACACCTTC.

The chain links TRBV5-5 to TRBJ1-2; D remains unclear. CDR1 and CDR2 (germline): SGHKS, YYEKEE (reference sequence). The germline V and J ends were trimmed by 1 base and 4 bases, with 11 bases remaining between them. The CDR3 contains 14 residues. Here the CDR3 DNA reads TGTGCCAGCAGCTTGAGGTCCGTTGGCTATGGCTACACCTTC. This sequence encodes CASSLRSVGYGYTF.

This clonotype was seen a few times. This chain connects TRBV11-3 to TRBJ2-2, with D unresolved. Germline CDR1 and CDR2: SGHNT and YENEEA. V was shortened by 3 bases and J by 6 bases, with 11 bases between the two germline ends. This CDR3 region has 14 residues. Written as DNA, the CDR3 is TGTGCCAGCAGCTTTTCTGGGCTAGCCGGGGAGCTGTTTTTT. It codes for CASSFSGLAGELFF.

The CDR3 loop reads CASRRWGGRPEAFF. In DNA form, the CDR3 reads TGTGCCAGCAGAAGGTGGGGGGGGCGCCCTGAAGCTTTCTTT. This chain connects TRBV12-3 or TRBV12-4 to TRBJ1-1; possible D gene TRBD1, 6 bases. The CDR3 has 14 residues. Trimming removed 6 bases from V and 6 bases from J, with 17 bases in between.

In this sample, this clonotype turned up many times. The rearrangement uses TRBV6-1 and TRBJ1-4; TRBD1 agrees at 7 bases. J gave up 6 bases and V 8 bases, and 9 bases lay outside the gene matches. CDR3 length: 14 amino acids. The germline V gene encodes CDR1 MNHNS and CDR2 SASEGT. This CDR3 reads CASLFRGMDEKLFF. The CDR3 nucleotides read TGTGCCAGCTTATTCAGGGGGATGGATGAAAAACTGTTTTTT.

The V gene is TRBV10-3, the J gene TRBJ2-5; 9 positions match TRBD2. Germline CDR1 reads ENHRY; CDR2 reads SYGVKD. The V gene end was trimmed by 6 bases and the J gene end by 1 base; junction bases not matched to a gene: 6. The CDR3 extends over 15 amino acids. The CDR3 nucleotides read TGTGCCATCAGGGGGGCTAGCGGGGCCCAAGAGACCCAGTACTTC. This encodes CAIRGASGAQETQYF.

This clonotype was detected only a few times. The genes are TRBV13 and TRBJ2-3; the match to TRBD2 covers 14 bases. J gave up 4 bases and V 1 base, and 7 bases lay outside the gene matches. The CDR3 has 18 amino acids. In germline, CDR1 is PRHDT, CDR2 FYEKMQ (reference sequence). CDR3 residues: CASSLAWGLAGESDTQYF. The CDR3 DNA sequence: TGTGCCAGCAGCTTAGCCTGGGGACTAGCGGGGGAATCAGATACGCAGTATTTT.

This clonotype came up a few times. The genes are TRBV10-2 and TRBJ2-3, with a weak D call TRBD2 (7 bases). This CDR3 is 14 amino acids long. V shed 8 bases and J shed 6 bases, with 18 bases lying between them. Per germline, CDR1 WSHSY and CDR2 SAAADI. The CDR3 coding sequence is TGCGCCAGCTACCGGGGGGCGGCACAGGATACGCAGTATTTT. Translation: CASYRGAAQDTQYF.

This clonotype was observed a handful of times. V gene TRBV6-6 combines with J gene TRBJ1-2; D gene ambiguous. This CDR3 spans 13 amino acids. Germline CDR1 MNHNY, CDR2 SVGAGI (reference sequence). Trimming pared 5 bases from V and 4 bases from J, leaving 11 bases between. The CDR3 region has the DNA TGTGCCAGCAGTAAGGAAGCAGTCTATGGCTACACCTTC. It yields the protein CASSKEAVYGYTF.

The chain has TRBV20-1 and TRBJ2-3; TRBD2 agrees at 7 bases. V dropped 2 bases and J dropped 6; count of bases not matched to a gene: 11. The CDR3 spans 15 residues. From germline, CDR1 is DFQATT and CDR2 SNEGSKA (reference sequence). CDR3 in amino acids: CSARPQRGGLDTQYF. CDR3 DNA sequence: TGCAGTGCTAGACCTCAGCGGGGCGGTCTCGATACGCAGTATTTT.

This clonotype was detected only a few times. The rearrangement links TRBV14 to TRBJ2-1; TRBD2 agrees at 13 bases. CDR1 is SGHDN and CDR2 is FVKESK in the germline V gene. J was trimmed by 10 bases and V by 4 bases; bases with no gene match: 10. This CDR3 has 16 amino acids. CDR3 sequence (DNA): TGTGCCAGCAGCCGGGCGGGACTAGCGGGGAGGTGGGAGCAGTTCTTC. This gives the protein CASSRAGLAGRWEQFF.

The chain carries TRBV2 and TRBJ1-2; no firm D call. Germline V lookup: CDR1 SNHLY, CDR2 FYNNEI. The CDR3 covers 13 residues. The V and J ends lost 6 bases and 4 bases respectively, with 12 bases between them. The CDR3 loop reads CASRTNLGYGYTF. The CDR3 nucleotides read TGTGCCAGCAGAACGAACTTGGGCTATGGCTACACCTTC.

This chain uses TRBV7-3 with TRBJ1-1; 10 bases map to TRBD1. Germline values: CDR1 SGHTA, CDR2 FQGTGA. The length of the CDR3 is 14 residues. The J segment lost 4 bases and the V segment lost 4 bases, leaving 3 bases of the junction unmatched. DNA of the CDR3: TGTGCCAGCAGCTCGGACAGGGGGGCCACTGAAGCTTTCTTT. It encodes CASSSDRGATEAFF.